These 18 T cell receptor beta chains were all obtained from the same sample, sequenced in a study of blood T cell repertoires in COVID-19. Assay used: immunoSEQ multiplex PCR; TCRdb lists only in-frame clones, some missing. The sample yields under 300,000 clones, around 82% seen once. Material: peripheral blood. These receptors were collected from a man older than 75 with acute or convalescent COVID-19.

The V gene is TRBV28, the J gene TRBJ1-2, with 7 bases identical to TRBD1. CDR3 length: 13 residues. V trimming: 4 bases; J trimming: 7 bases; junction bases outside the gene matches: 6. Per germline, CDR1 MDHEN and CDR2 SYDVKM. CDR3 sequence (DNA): TGTGCCAGCAGTTCTCTTGGGACAGCTGGCTACACCTTC. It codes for CASSSLGTAGYTF.

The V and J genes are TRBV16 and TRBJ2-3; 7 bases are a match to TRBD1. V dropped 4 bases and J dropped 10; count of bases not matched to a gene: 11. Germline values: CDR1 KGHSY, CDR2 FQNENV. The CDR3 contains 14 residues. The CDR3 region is CASSLTGQAGAQYF. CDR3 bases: TGTGCCAGCAGCCTAACCGGACAGGCAGGGGCGCAGTATTTT.

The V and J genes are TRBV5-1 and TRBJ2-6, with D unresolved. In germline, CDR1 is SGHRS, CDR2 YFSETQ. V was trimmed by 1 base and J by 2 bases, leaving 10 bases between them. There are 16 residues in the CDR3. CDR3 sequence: CASSLSVQAGANVLTF. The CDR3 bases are TGCGCCAGCAGCTTGTCCGTTCAGGCTGGGGCCAACGTCCTGACTTTC.

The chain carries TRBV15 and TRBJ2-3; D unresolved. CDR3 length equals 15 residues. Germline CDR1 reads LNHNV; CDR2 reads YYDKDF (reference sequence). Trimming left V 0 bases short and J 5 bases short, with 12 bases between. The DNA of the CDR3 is TGTGCCACCAGCAGAGATTTTGGGCACGGAGATACGCAGTATTTT. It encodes CATSRDFGHGDTQYF.

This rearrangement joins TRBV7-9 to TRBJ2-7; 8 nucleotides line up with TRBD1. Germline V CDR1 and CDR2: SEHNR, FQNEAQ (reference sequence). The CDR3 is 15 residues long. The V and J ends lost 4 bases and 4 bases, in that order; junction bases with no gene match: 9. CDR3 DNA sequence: TGTGCCAGCAGCTGGGCCGACAGGGGAAAGTACGAGCAGTACTTC. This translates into CASSWADRGKYEQYF. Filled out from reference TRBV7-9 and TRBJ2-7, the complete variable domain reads DTGVSQNPRHKITKRGQNVTFRCDPISEHNRLYWYRQTLGQGPEFLTYFQNEAQLEKSRLLSDRFSAERPKGSFSTLEIQRTEQGDSAMYLCASSWADRGKYEQYFGPGTRLTVT.

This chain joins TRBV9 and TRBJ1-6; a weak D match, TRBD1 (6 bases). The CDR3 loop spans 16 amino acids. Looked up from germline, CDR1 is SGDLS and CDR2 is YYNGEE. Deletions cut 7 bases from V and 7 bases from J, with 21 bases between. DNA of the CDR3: TGTGCCAGCTCTCAGGTAGGGGGACGGGCAAATTCACCCCTCCACTTT. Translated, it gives CASSQVGGRANSPLHF.

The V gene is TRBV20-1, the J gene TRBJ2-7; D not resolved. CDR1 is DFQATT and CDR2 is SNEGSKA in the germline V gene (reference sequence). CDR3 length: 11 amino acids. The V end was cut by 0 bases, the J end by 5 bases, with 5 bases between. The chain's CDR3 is CSARDPNEQYF. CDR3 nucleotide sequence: TGCAGTGCTAGAGATCCCAACGAGCAGTACTTC.

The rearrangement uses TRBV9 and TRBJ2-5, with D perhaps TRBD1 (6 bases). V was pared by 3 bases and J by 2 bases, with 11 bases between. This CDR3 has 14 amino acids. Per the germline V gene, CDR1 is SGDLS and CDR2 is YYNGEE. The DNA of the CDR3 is TGTGCCAGCAGCGACGGACAGCAGCAAGAGACCCAGTACTTC. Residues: CASSDGQQQETQYF.

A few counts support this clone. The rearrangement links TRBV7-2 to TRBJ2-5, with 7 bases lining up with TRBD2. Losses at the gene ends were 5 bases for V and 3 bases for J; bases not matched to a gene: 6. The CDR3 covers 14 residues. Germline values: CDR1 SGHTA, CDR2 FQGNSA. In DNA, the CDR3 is TGTGCCAGCAGCGACACCGGGACTAAAGAGACCCAGTACTTC. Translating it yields CASSDTGTKETQYF.

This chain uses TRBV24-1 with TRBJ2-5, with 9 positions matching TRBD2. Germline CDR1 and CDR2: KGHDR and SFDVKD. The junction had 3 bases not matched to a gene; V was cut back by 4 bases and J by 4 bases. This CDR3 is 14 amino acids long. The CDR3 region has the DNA TGTGCCACCAGTGACCTACTAGCGGGAGAGACCCAGTACTTC. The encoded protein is CATSDLLAGETQYF.

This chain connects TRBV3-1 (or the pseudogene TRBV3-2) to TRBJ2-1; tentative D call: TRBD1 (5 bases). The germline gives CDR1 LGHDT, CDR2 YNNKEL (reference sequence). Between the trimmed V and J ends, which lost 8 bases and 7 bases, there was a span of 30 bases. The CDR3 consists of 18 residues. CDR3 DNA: TGTGCCAGCGGCTATTTTACAAAAACAGGACCAACGTGGAATGAGCAGTTCTTC. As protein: CASGYFTKTGPTWNEQFF.

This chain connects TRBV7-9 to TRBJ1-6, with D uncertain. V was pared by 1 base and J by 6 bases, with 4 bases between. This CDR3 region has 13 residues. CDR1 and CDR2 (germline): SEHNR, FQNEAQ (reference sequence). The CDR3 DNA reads TGTGCCAGCAGCTTAGACAGTAATTCACCCCTCCACTTT. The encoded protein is CASSLDSNSPLHF.

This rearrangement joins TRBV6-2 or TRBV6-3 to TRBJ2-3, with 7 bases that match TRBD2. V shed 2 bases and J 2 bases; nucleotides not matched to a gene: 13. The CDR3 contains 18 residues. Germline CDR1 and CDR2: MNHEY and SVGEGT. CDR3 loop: CASSYGSSGGVNTDTQYF. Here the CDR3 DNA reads TGTGCCAGCAGTTACGGTTCTAGCGGAGGTGTGAACACAGATACGCAGTATTTT.

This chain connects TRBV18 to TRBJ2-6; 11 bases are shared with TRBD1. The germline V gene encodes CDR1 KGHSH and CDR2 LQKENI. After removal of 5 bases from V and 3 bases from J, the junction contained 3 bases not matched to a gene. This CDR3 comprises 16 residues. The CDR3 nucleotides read TGTGCCAGCTCAGGACAGGGGGCGCGTGGGGCCAACGTCCTGACTTTC. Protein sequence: CASSGQGARGANVLTF.

The CDR3 loop reads CASSLGGGGSNSYEQYF. DNA for the CDR3: TGTGCCAGCAGCTTAGGAGGAGGCGGGAGTAACTCCTACGAGCAGTACTTC. The gene calls are TRBV11-2 and TRBJ2-7, with TRBD2 matching 7 bases. CDR1 and CDR2 (germline): SGHAT, FQNNGV. This CDR3 region has 17 residues. V was pared by 1 base and J by 0 bases, with 9 bases of the junction left unmatched. Using reference TRBV11-2 and TRBJ2-7 for the parts outside the CDR3, the full variable domain is EAGVAQSPRYKIIEKRQSVAFWCNPISGHATLYWYQQILGQGPKLLIQFQNNGVVDDSQLPKDRFSAERLKGVDSTLKIQPAKLEDSAVYLCASSLGGGGSNSYEQYFGPGTRLTVT.

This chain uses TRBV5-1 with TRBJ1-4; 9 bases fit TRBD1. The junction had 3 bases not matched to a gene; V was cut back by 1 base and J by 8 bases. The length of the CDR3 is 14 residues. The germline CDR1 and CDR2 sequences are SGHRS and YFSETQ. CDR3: CASSLSQGAEKLFF. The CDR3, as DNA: TGCGCCAGCAGCTTGTCACAGGGGGCGGAAAAACTGTTTTTT.

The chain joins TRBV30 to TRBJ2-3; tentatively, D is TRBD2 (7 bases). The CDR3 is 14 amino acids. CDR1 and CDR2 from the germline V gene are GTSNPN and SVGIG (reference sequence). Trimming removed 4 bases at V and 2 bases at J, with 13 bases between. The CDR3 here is CAWNKRGHTDTQYF. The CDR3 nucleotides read TGTGCCTGGAATAAGCGGGGACACACAGATACGCAGTATTTT. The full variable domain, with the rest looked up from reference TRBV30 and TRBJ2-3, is SQTIHQWPATLVQPVGSPLSLECTVEGTSNPNLYWYRQAAGRGLQLLFYSVGIGQISSEVPQNLSASRPQDRQFILSSKKLLLSDSGFYLCAWNKRGHTDTQYFGPGTRLTVL.

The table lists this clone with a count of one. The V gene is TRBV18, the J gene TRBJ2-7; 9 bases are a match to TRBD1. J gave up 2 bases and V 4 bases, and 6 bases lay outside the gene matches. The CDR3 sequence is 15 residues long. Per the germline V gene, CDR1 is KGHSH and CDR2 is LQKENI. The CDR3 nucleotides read TGTGCCAGCTCACTAACCAACAGGGGGCCCTACGAGCAGTACTTC. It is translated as CASSLTNRGPYEQYF.